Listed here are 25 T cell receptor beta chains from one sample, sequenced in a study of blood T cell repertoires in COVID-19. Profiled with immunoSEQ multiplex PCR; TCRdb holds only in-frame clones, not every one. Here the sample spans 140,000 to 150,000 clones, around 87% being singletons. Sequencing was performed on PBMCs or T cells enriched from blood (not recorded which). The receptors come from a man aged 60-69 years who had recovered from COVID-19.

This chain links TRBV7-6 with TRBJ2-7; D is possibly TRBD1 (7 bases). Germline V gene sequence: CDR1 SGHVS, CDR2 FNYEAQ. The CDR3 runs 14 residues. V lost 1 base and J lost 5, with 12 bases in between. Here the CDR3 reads CASSLGRGADEQYF. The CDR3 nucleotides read TGTGCCAGCAGCTTAGGCAGGGGGGCGGACGAGCAGTACTTC.

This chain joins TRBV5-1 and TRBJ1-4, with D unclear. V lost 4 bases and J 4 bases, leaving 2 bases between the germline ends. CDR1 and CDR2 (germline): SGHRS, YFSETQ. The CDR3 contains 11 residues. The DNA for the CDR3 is TGCGCCAGCAGCCATAATGAAAAACTGTTTTTT. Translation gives CASSHNEKLFF.

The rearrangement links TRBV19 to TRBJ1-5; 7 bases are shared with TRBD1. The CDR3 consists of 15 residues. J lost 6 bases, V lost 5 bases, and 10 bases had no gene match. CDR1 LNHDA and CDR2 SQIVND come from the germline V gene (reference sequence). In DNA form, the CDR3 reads TGTGCCAGTAGTTCAGGACAGGCGGACGGTCAGCCCCAGCATTTT. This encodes CASSSGQADGQPQHF.

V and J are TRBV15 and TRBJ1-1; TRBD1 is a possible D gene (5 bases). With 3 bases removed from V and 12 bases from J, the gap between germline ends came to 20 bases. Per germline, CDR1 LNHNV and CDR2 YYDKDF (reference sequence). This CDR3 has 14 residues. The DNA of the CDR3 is TGTGCCACCAGCAGGAATCCGGGACTGGGGCTTTCTTTCTTT. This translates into CATSRNPGLGLSFF.

CDR3 DNA: TGTGCCAGCAGCCAAGAGAGTGGGCACTACACCTTC. Translation: CASSQESGHYTF. The gene calls are TRBV4-2 and TRBJ1-2; D is uncertain. This CDR3 has 12 residues. The germline V gene encodes CDR1 LGHNA and CDR2 YNFKEQ. Trimming stripped 0 bases from V and 10 bases from J, with 9 bases between.

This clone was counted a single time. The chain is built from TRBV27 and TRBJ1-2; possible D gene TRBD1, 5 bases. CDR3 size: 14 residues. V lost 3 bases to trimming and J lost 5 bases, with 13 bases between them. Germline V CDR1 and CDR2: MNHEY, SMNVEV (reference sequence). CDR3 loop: CASSFSRASYGYTF. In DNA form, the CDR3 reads TGTGCCAGCAGTTTCAGCAGGGCTTCTTATGGCTACACCTTC.

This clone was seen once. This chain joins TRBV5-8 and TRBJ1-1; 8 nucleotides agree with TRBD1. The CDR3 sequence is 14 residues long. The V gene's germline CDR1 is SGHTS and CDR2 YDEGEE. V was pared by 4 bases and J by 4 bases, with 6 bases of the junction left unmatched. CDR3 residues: CASSSGQGSTEAFF. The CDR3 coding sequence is TGTGCCAGCAGCAGCGGACAGGGAAGCACTGAAGCTTTCTTT.

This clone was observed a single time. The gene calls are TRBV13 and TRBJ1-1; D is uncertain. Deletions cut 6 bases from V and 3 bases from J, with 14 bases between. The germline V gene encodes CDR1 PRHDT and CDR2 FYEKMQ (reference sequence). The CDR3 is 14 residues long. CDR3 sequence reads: CASSSLLMYTEAFF. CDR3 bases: TGTGCCAGCAGTTCCCTGTTAATGTACACTGAAGCTTTCTTT.

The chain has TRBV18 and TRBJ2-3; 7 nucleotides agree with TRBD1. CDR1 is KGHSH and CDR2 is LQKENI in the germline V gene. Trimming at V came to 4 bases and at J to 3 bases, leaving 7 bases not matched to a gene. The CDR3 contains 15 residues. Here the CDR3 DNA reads TGTGCCAGCTCACGCACAGGGGTCGGGACAGATACGCAGTATTTT. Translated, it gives CASSRTGVGTDTQYF.

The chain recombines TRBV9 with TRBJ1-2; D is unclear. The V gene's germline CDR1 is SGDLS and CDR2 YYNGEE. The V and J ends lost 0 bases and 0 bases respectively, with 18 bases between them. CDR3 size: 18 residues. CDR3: CASSVEGGRVRPNYGYTF. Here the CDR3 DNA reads TGTGCCAGCAGCGTAGAGGGCGGGAGGGTTCGACCTAACTATGGCTACACCTTC. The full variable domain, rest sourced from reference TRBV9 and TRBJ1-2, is DSGVTQTPKHLITATGQRVTLRCSPRSGDLSVYWYQQSLDQGLQFLIQYYNGEERAKGNILERFSAQQFPDLHSELNLSSLELGDSALYFCASSVEGGRVRPNYGYTFGSGTRLTVV.

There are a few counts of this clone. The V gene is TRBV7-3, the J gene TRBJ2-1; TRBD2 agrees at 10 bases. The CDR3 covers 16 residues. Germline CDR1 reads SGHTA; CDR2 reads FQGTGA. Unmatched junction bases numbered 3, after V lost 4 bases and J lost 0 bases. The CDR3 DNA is TGTGCCAGCAGCTACCTAGCGGGGGCCTCCTACAATGAGCAGTTCTTC. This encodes CASSYLAGASYNEQFF. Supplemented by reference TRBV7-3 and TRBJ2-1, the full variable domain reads GAGVSQTPSNKVTEKGKYVELRCDPISGHTALYWYRQSLGQGPEFLIYFQGTGAADDSGLPNDRFFAVRPEGSVSTLKIQRTERGDSAVYLCASSYLAGASYNEQFFGPGTRLTVL.

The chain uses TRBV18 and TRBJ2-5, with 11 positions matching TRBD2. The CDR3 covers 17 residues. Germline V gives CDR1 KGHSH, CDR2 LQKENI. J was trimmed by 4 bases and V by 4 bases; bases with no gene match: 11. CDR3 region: CASSRSVGLAGGETQYF. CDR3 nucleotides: TGTGCCAGCTCACGTTCCGTCGGGCTAGCGGGAGGAGAGACCCAGTACTTC.

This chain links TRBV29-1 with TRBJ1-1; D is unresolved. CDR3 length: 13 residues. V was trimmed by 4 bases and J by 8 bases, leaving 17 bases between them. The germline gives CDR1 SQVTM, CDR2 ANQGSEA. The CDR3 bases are TGCAGCGTTGCGTCCCCGTCTGTCAGGGAAGCTTTCTTT. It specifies CSVASPSVREAFF.

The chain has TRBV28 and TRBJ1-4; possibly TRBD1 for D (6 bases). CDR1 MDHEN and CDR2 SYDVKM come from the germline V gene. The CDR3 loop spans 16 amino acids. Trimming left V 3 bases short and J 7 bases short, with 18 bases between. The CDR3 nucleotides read TGTGCCAGCAGTTTCAATCTTGGGGGCGCCGGTGAAAAACTGTTTTTT. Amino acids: CASSFNLGGAGEKLFF. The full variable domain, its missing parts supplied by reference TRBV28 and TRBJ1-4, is DVKVTQSSRYLVKRTGEKVFLECVQDMDHENMFWYRQDPGLGLRLIYFSYDVKMKEKGDIPEGYSVSREKKERFSLILESASTNQTSMYLCASSFNLGGAGEKLFFGSGTQLSVL.

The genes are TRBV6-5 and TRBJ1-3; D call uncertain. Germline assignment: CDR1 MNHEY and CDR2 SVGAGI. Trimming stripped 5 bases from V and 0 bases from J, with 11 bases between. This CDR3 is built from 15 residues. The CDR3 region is CASSTAVFSGNTIYF. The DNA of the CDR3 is TGTGCCAGCAGTACAGCAGTCTTCTCTGGAAACACCATATATTTT.

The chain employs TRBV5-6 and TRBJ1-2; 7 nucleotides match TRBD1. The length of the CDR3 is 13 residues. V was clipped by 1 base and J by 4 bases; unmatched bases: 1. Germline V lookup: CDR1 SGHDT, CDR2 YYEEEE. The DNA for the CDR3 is TGTGCCAGCAGCTTGTACAGGGGCTATGGCTACACCTTC. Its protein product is CASSLYRGYGYTF.

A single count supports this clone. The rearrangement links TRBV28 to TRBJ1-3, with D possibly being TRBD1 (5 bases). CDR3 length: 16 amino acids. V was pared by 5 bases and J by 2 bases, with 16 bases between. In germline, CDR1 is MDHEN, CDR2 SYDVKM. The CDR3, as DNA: TGTGCCAGCAGTGCTCCGGGACCGGGGGCTGGAAACACCATATATTTT. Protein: CASSAPGPGAGNTIYF.

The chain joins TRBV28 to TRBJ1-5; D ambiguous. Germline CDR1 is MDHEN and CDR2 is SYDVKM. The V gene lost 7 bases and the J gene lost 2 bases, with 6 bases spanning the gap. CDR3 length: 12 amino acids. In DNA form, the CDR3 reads TGTGCCAGCACCGTCGGCAATCAGCCCCAGCATTTT. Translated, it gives CASTVGNQPQHF.

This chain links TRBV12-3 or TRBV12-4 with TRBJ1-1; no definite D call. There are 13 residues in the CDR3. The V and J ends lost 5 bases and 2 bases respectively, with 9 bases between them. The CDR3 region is CASSRTINTEAFF. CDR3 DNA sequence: TGTGCCAGCAGTCGCACAATCAACACTGAAGCTTTCTTT.

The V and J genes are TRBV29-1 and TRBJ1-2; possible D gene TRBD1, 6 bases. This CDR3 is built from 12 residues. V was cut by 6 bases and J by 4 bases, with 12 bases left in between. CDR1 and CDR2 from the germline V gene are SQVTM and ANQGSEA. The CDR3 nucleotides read TGCAGCGTACGACAGGAGAGCTATGGCTACACCTTC. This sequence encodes CSVRQESYGYTF.

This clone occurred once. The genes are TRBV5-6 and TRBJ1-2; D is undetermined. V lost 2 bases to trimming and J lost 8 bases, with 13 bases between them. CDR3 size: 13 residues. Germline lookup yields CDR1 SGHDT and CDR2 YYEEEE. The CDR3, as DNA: TGTGCCAGCAGCTTCGGGGAGTACGGAGGCTACACCTTC. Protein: CASSFGEYGGYTF.

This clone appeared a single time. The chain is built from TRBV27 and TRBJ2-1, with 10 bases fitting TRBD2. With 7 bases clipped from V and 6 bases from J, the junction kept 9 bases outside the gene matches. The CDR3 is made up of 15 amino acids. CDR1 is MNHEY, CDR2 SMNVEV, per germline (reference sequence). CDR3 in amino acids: CASTERGGLPNEQFF. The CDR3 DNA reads TGTGCCAGCACCGAGCGGGGGGGCCTTCCCAATGAGCAGTTCTTC.

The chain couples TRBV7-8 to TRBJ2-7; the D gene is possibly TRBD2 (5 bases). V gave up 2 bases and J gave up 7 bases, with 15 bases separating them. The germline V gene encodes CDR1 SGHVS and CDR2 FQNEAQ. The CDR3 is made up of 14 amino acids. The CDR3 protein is CASSLREGVKEQYF. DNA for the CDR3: TGTGCCAGCAGCTTACGAGAGGGAGTAAAGGAGCAGTACTTC.

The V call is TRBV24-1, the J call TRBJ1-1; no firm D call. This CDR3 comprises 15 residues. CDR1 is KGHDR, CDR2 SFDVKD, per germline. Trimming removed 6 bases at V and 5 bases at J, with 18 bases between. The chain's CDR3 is CATSFPRGRKTEAFF. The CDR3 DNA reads TGTGCCACCAGTTTCCCCCGAGGGAGAAAGACTGAAGCTTTCTTT.

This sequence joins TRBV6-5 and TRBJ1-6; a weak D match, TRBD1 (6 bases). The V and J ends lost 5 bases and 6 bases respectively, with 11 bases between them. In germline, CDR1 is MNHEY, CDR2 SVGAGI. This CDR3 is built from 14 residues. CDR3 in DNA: TGTGCCAGCAGTAGCGCAGGGGCTAATTCACCCCTCCACTTT. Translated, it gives CASSSAGANSPLHF.